This T cell receptor beta chain came from a study of response to subunit inactivated influenza vaccine. Study results and caveats: Researchers suggested that each seasonal influenza vaccination recruits few new T cells.

This CDR3 spans 16 amino acids. V lost 5 bases and J lost 3; bases outside the gene matches: 4. Per the germline V gene, CDR1 is LNHNV and CDR2 is YYDKDF (reference sequence). On this clonotype: Its target is unknown.

TCRdb fed the RT-PCR reads into MiXCR, producing one record per CDR3 protein. The sample comprises 550,000 to 650,000 distinct CDR3 sequences, 12% of which are singletons, and approximately 10% rests with the top ten. The sequencing used PBMCs from blood, collected on the day of vaccination. The chain recombines TRBV15 with TRBJ1-6; 10 nucleotides line up with TRBD1. The clonotype comes from a man aged 50-60 years who received an inactivated influenza vaccine. CDR3 sequence reads: CATSGDRGDYNSPLHF. CDR3 coding DNA: TGTGCCACCAGCGGGGACAGGGGTGACTATAATTCACCCCTCCACTTT.